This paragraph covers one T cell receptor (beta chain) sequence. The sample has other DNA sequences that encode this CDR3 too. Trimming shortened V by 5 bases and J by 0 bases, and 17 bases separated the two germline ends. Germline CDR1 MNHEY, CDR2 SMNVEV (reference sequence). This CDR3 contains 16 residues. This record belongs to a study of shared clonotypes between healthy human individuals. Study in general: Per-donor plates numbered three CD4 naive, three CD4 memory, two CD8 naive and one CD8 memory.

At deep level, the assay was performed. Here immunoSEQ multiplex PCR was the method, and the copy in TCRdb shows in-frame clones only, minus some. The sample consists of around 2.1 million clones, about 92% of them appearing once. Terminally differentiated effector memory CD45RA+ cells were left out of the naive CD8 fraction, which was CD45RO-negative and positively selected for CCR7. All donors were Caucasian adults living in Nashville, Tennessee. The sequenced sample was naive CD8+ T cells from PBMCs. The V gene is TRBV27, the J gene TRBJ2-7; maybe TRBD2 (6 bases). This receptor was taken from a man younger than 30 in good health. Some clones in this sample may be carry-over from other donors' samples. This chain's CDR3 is CASSPSSGESSYEQYF. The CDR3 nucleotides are TGTGCCAGCAGTCCATCTTCGGGAGAGAGCTCCTACGAGCAGTACTTC.